Listed below are T cell receptor beta chains from one sample, sequenced in a study of T cells in Graves' hyperthyroidism and ophthalmopathy. MiXCR, applied by TCRdb to the multiplex PCR reads, yields one record per CDR3 protein. Counted here are fewer than 650,000 distinct CDR3 sequences, 11% to 15% occurring once; the ten biggest clones make up roughly 5.7%. The sequencing sample was made of blood. These receptors were taken from a woman aged 25-40 years with Graves' hyperthyroidism that later progressed to Graves' ophthalmopathy. Each CDR3 is given with its conserved first and last residue. Fields, in order: clone size, D gene, J gene, V gene, CDR3 DNA, CDR3 protein. D genes are given only for firm matches. Clone size is not always given. Where it is, it says once, few, many or a class for expanded clones.

clone_size: many; d_call: TRBD1; j_call: TRBJ2-7; v_call: TRBV30; cdr3_nt: TGTGCCTGCAGGGGGCAGGGGTACGAGCAGTACTTC; cdr3_aa: CACRGQGYEQYF
clone_size: few; d_call: TRBD1; j_call: TRBJ1-5; v_call: TRBV19; cdr3_nt: TGTGCCAGTAGCCCTACCTCCGGGACAGGGAATCAGCCCCAGCATTTT; cdr3_aa: CASSPTSGTGNQPQHF
clone_size: many; d_call: -; j_call: TRBJ1-2; v_call: TRBV10-3; cdr3_nt: TGTGCCATCAGCCCTAGGACGGAAACCTATGGCTACACCTTC; cdr3_aa: CAISPRTETYGYTF
clone_size: many; d_call: TRBD1; j_call: TRBJ2-5; v_call: TRBV18; cdr3_nt: TGTGCCAGCTCACCACAGGCTTCCGGGACAGGGGAAGAGACCCAGTACTTC; cdr3_aa: CASSPQASGTGEETQYF
clone_size: -; d_call: TRBD2; j_call: TRBJ2-2; v_call: TRBV6-5; cdr3_nt: TGTGCCAGCAGTTACCCAGCGGGGATAAACACCGGGGAGCTGTTTTTT; cdr3_aa: CASSYPAGINTGELFF
clone_size: many; d_call: TRBD2; j_call: TRBJ2-4; v_call: TRBV28; cdr3_nt: TGTGCCAGCTCTGGCTCTGCGGGGGACATTCAGTACTTC; cdr3_aa: CASSGSAGDIQYF
clone_size: -; d_call: TRBD1; j_call: TRBJ1-3; v_call: TRBV10-3; cdr3_nt: TGTGCCATCAGTGAGACAGGGGAAGTTACTGGAAACACCATATATTTT; cdr3_aa: CAISETGEVTGNTIYF
clone_size: -; d_call: TRBD1; j_call: TRBJ2-3; v_call: TRBV4-3; cdr3_nt: TGCGCCAGCAGCCAACAGGGGGCCGGGGCAGATACGCAGTATTTT; cdr3_aa: CASSQQGAGADTQYF
clone_size: few; d_call: -; j_call: TRBJ2-3; v_call: TRBV7-2; cdr3_nt: TGTGCCAGCAGCTTACCCCGGGGGACAGGGAGGTACCAGCGGGAGAGTGGGGCAGATACGCAGTATTTT; cdr3_aa: CASSLPRGTGRYQRESGADTQYF
clone_size: many; d_call: TRBD1; j_call: TRBJ1-2; v_call: TRBV12-3/TRBV12-4; cdr3_nt: TGTGCCAGCAGTCCCCAGACAGGGGGACCCTATGGCTACACCTTC; cdr3_aa: CASSPQTGGPYGYTF
clone_size: many; d_call: TRBD2; j_call: TRBJ2-5; v_call: TRBV10-3; cdr3_nt: TGTGCCATCAGGGGAGGGGAGATTCAAGAGACCCAGTACTTC; cdr3_aa: CAIRGGEIQETQYF
clone_size: -; d_call: TRBD2; j_call: TRBJ2-1; v_call: TRBV2; cdr3_nt: TGTGCCAGCAGTGAGGGGGGGTTGGGGGGGGTAGGGTACAATGAGCAGTTCTTC; cdr3_aa: CASSEGGLGGVGYNEQFF
clone_size: many; d_call: -; j_call: TRBJ1-2; v_call: TRBV27; cdr3_nt: TGTGCCAGCAGTTACCGACTGGGGTATGGCTACACCTTC; cdr3_aa: CASSYRLGYGYTF
clone_size: many; d_call: TRBD1; j_call: TRBJ2-5; v_call: TRBV29-1; cdr3_nt: TGCAGCACCTTGGGGGGACAGGGTCGGGGAGAGACCCAGTACTTC; cdr3_aa: CSTLGGQGRGETQYF
clone_size: few; d_call: TRBD2; j_call: TRBJ2-7; v_call: TRBV20-1; cdr3_nt: TGCAGTGCCGGACTAGCGGGAGGTGTAGAGCAGTACTTC; cdr3_aa: CSAGLAGGVEQYF
clone_size: -; d_call: TRBD2; j_call: TRBJ2-7; v_call: TRBV28; cdr3_nt: TGTGCCAGCCGACCCGTGACTAGCGGGAATAAAGCGCAGTACTTC; cdr3_aa: CASRPVTSGNKAQYF
clone_size: few; d_call: -; j_call: TRBJ2-3; v_call: TRBV19; cdr3_nt: TGTGCCAGTAGTCTAAGTTGGACATATTCTACAGATACGCAGTATTTT; cdr3_aa: CASSLSWTYSTDTQYF
clone_size: many; d_call: TRBD2; j_call: TRBJ2-5; v_call: TRBV24-1; cdr3_nt: TGTGCCACCAGTGTGCCGGCGGGAGGACTGGAGACCCAGTACTTC; cdr3_aa: CATSVPAGGLETQYF
clone_size: many; d_call: -; j_call: TRBJ1-1; v_call: TRBV28; cdr3_nt: TGTGCCAGCAACGAGGGGCCTTTGGCGAACACTGAAGCTTTCTTT; cdr3_aa: CASNEGPLANTEAFF
clone_size: many; d_call: TRBD1; j_call: TRBJ1-2; v_call: TRBV28; cdr3_nt: TGTGCCAGCAGACCCCAGGGGGCAGGAGACTATGGCTACACCTTC; cdr3_aa: CASRPQGAGDYGYTF
clone_size: once; d_call: -; j_call: TRBJ1-1; v_call: TRBV12-3/TRBV12-4; cdr3_nt: TGTGCCAGCAGTTCCTACAGGATGGGGAGGACTGAAGCTTTCTTT; cdr3_aa: CASSSYRMGRTEAFF
clone_size: many; d_call: -; j_call: TRBJ2-5; v_call: TRBV18; cdr3_nt: TGTGCCAGCTCACCACGTTACGAGGCTGGGACCCAGTACTTC; cdr3_aa: CASSPRYEAGTQYF
clone_size: few; d_call: -; j_call: TRBJ2-3; v_call: TRBV18; cdr3_nt: TGTGCCAGCTCACCCAACAGTGGCACAGATACGCAGTATTTT; cdr3_aa: CASSPNSGTDTQYF
clone_size: few; d_call: -; j_call: TRBJ1-1; v_call: TRBV27; cdr3_nt: TGTGCCAGTGGGGCGGGGATGAACACTGAAGCTTTCTTT; cdr3_aa: CASGAGMNTEAFF
clone_size: -; d_call: -; j_call: TRBJ2-7; v_call: TRBV27; cdr3_nt: TGTGCCAGCAGTTTTGATCGAGGTGGGCCACTAGCAGTTTACGAGCAGTACTTC; cdr3_aa: CASSFDRGGPLAVYEQYF
clone_size: many; d_call: -; j_call: TRBJ2-7; v_call: TRBV6-1; cdr3_nt: TGTGCCAGCAGTGAAGTGGGCTACGAGCAGTACTTC; cdr3_aa: CASSEVGYEQYF
clone_size: many; d_call: TRBD2; j_call: TRBJ2-3; v_call: TRBV20-1; cdr3_nt: TGCAGTGCTAGTATCATCGGCGGGAGCGCAGATACGCAGTATTTT; cdr3_aa: CSASIIGGSADTQYF
clone_size: few; d_call: TRBD1; j_call: TRBJ1-2; v_call: TRBV28; cdr3_nt: TGTGCCAGCAGTGATCAGGGGGCCTGGTATGGCTACACCTTC; cdr3_aa: CASSDQGAWYGYTF
clone_size: many; d_call: -; j_call: TRBJ2-3; v_call: TRBV10-3; cdr3_nt: TGTGCCATCGGAGAGAGCACAGATACGCAGTATTTT; cdr3_aa: CAIGESTDTQYF
clone_size: many; d_call: -; j_call: TRBJ1-2; v_call: TRBV6-5; cdr3_nt: TGTGCCAGCAGTTACTCCGGGGACGGCTACACCTTC; cdr3_aa: CASSYSGDGYTF
clone_size: few; d_call: -; j_call: TRBJ1-5; v_call: TRBV10-3; cdr3_nt: TGTGCCATCAGTGAGTTGGCAGATCAGCCCCAGCATTTT; cdr3_aa: CAISELADQPQHF
clone_size: many; d_call: -; j_call: TRBJ2-5; v_call: TRBV24-1; cdr3_nt: TGTGCCACCAGTGATTATAAAGAGACCCAGTACTTC; cdr3_aa: CATSDYKETQYF
clone_size: many; d_call: TRBD2; j_call: TRBJ2-7; v_call: TRBV6-2/TRBV6-3; cdr3_nt: TGTGCCAGCAGACGGACTAGCGGGACTTCCTACGAGCAGTACTTC; cdr3_aa: CASRRTSGTSYEQYF
clone_size: many; d_call: -; j_call: TRBJ1-5; v_call: TRBV3-1; cdr3_nt: TGTGCCAGCAGCCAAACGGCGCTTCAGCCCCAGCATTTT; cdr3_aa: CASSQTALQPQHF
clone_size: -; d_call: -; j_call: TRBJ2-2; v_call: TRBV27; cdr3_nt: TGTGCCAGCAGTTTAGCGAGGGAGTTCAACACCGGGGAGCTGTTTTTT; cdr3_aa: CASSLAREFNTGELFF
clone_size: many; d_call: -; j_call: TRBJ2-2; v_call: TRBV11-2; cdr3_nt: TGTGCCAGCAGCTTAGGGCCAGGTCTGCACGGGGAGCTGTTTTTT; cdr3_aa: CASSLGPGLHGELFF
clone_size: many; d_call: -; j_call: TRBJ2-1; v_call: TRBV28; cdr3_nt: TGTGCCAGCAGAACTGGGCTGGCCCAATCTTACAATGAGCAGTTCTTC; cdr3_aa: CASRTGLAQSYNEQFF
clone_size: many; d_call: -; j_call: TRBJ2-7; v_call: TRBV30; cdr3_nt: TGTGCCTGGAGCCCCTCCTACGAGCAGTACTTC; cdr3_aa: CAWSPSYEQYF
clone_size: many; d_call: TRBD1; j_call: TRBJ1-2; v_call: TRBV6-2/TRBV6-3; cdr3_nt: TGTGCCAGCAGATCCACAGGGGAGGGCTATGGCTACACCTTC; cdr3_aa: CASRSTGEGYGYTF
clone_size: many; d_call: TRBD1; j_call: TRBJ2-7; v_call: TRBV10-3; cdr3_nt: TGTGCCATCAGTGAGAAGTCCGGGACAGGGGGCTCCTACGAGCAGTACTTC; cdr3_aa: CAISEKSGTGGSYEQYF
clone_size: many; d_call: -; j_call: TRBJ2-3; v_call: TRBV2; cdr3_nt: TGTGCCAGCAGTGACGCTACAGATACGCAGTATTTT; cdr3_aa: CASSDATDTQYF
clone_size: many; d_call: TRBD2; j_call: TRBJ2-1; v_call: TRBV11-3; cdr3_nt: TGTGCCAGCAGCTCTCAGCGGGAGGGCGATAATGAGCAGTTCTTC; cdr3_aa: CASSSQREGDNEQFF
clone_size: -; d_call: -; j_call: TRBJ1-1; v_call: TRBV5-1; cdr3_nt: TGCGCCAGCGCCACAGGGCCCCACAACATGAACACTGAAGCTTTCTTT; cdr3_aa: CASATGPHNMNTEAFF
clone_size: -; d_call: -; j_call: TRBJ1-2; v_call: TRBV24-1; cdr3_nt: TGTGCCACCAGTGACATCAATGGCTACACCTTC; cdr3_aa: CATSDINGYTF
clone_size: many; d_call: -; j_call: TRBJ1-2; v_call: TRBV19; cdr3_nt: TGTGCCAGTAGTACCCAGGATGGAGGCTACACCTTC; cdr3_aa: CASSTQDGGYTF
clone_size: many; d_call: -; j_call: TRBJ1-5; v_call: TRBV6-1; cdr3_nt: TGTGCCAGCAGCCAGGGGACCGCTAGCAATCAGCCCCAGCATTTT; cdr3_aa: CASSQGTASNQPQHF
clone_size: -; d_call: TRBD1; j_call: TRBJ1-5; v_call: TRBV20-1; cdr3_nt: TGCAGTGCTAGAGATTACAGGGGCGAGTATAGCAATCAGCCCCAGCATTTT; cdr3_aa: CSARDYRGEYSNQPQHF
clone_size: many; d_call: -; j_call: TRBJ1-4; v_call: TRBV30; cdr3_nt: TGTGCCTGGTCAATTACCGGAACAGGACATAATGAAAAACTGTTTTTT; cdr3_aa: CAWSITGTGHNEKLFF
clone_size: few; d_call: TRBD2; j_call: TRBJ2-1; v_call: TRBV9; cdr3_nt: TGTGCCAGCAGCGTTGGAATAGCGGGAATGAATGAGCAGTTCTTC; cdr3_aa: CASSVGIAGMNEQFF
clone_size: -; d_call: -; j_call: TRBJ2-6; v_call: TRBV18; cdr3_nt: TGTGCCTCGAGGAACCAGGCGGTGAGGTCTGGGGCCAACGTCCTGACTTTC; cdr3_aa: CASRNQAVRSGANVLTF
clone_size: many; d_call: -; j_call: TRBJ1-1; v_call: TRBV25-1; cdr3_nt: TGTGCCAGCAGTGGTGGCGGACACCTGTACACTGAAGCTTTCTTT; cdr3_aa: CASSGGGHLYTEAFF
clone_size: many; d_call: -; j_call: TRBJ2-3; v_call: TRBV24-1; cdr3_nt: TGTGCCACCAGTGATTTATCGGACAGGGAGGGTGAAGATACGCAGTATTTT; cdr3_aa: CATSDLSDREGEDTQYF
clone_size: few; d_call: -; j_call: TRBJ2-3; v_call: TRBV2; cdr3_nt: TGTGCCGGTACGCAGGGCACAGATACGCAGTATTTT; cdr3_aa: CAGTQGTDTQYF
clone_size: few; d_call: -; j_call: TRBJ1-2; v_call: TRBV5-1; cdr3_nt: TGCGCCAGCAGCTCCCCAGGGAATCAAGGCTACACCTTC; cdr3_aa: CASSSPGNQGYTF
clone_size: -; d_call: TRBD1; j_call: TRBJ1-2; v_call: TRBV11-1; cdr3_nt: TGTGCCAGCAGCGCGGGACAGCGGTATGGCTACACCTTC; cdr3_aa: CASSAGQRYGYTF
clone_size: -; d_call: -; j_call: TRBJ2-4; v_call: TRBV19; cdr3_nt: TGTGCCACTTCCATGGGAGACATTCAGTACTTC; cdr3_aa: CATSMGDIQYF
clone_size: many; d_call: -; j_call: TRBJ1-5; v_call: TRBV20-1; cdr3_nt: TGCAGTGCTAGAGATAGAATTTACGGATTAAATCAGCCCCAGCATTTT; cdr3_aa: CSARDRIYGLNQPQHF
clone_size: -; d_call: TRBD1; j_call: TRBJ2-5; v_call: TRBV6-1; cdr3_nt: TGTGCCAGCCGGCGACAGGGGGATTCGTACCAAGAGACCCAGTACTTC; cdr3_aa: CASRRQGDSYQETQYF
clone_size: few; d_call: -; j_call: TRBJ1-2; v_call: TRBV30; cdr3_nt: TGTGCCTGGAGTACACAGCTTAACTATGGCTACACCTTC; cdr3_aa: CAWSTQLNYGYTF